A single sample is the source of the 24 T cell receptor beta chains below, sequenced in a study of blood T cell repertoires in COVID-19. Clones were read by immunoSEQ multiplex PCR, and TCRdb kept only the in-frame ones, dropping some. Of roughly 410,000 clones in the sample, approximately 89% were seen once. Sequenced input: peripheral blood. The receptors were gathered from a woman between 40 and 55 years old with COVID-19, enrolled during active disease.

The chain links TRBV15 to TRBJ1-2; 8 positions agree with TRBD1. The CDR3 is made up of 16 amino acids. The V and J ends lost 0 bases and 4 bases, in that order; junction bases with no gene match: 7. Germline CDR1 is LNHNV and CDR2 is YYDKDF (reference sequence). This CDR3 reads CATSRDRQGSLYGYTF. The CDR3, as DNA: TGTGCCACCAGCAGAGATCGACAGGGGAGTCTCTATGGCTACACCTTC.

CDR3 residues: CATSGQGGTGDNEQFF. The DNA for the CDR3 is TGTGCCACCAGTGGCCAGGGGGGGACAGGGGACAATGAGCAGTTCTTC. The chain links TRBV24-1 to TRBJ2-1; 10 bases align to TRBD1. The CDR3 sequence is 16 residues long. Per germline, CDR1 KGHDR and CDR2 SFDVKD. V lost 5 bases to trimming and J lost 5 bases; unmatched junction nucleotides: 8.

V is TRBV16 and J is TRBJ1-1; no clear D. There are 15 residues in the CDR3. The germline gives CDR1 KGHSY, CDR2 FQNENV. Trimming pared 1 base from V and 3 bases from J, leaving 12 bases between. CDR3 coding DNA: TGTGCCAGCAGCCAATGGGAGGCAAGGGACACTGAAGCTTTCTTT. Translating it yields CASSQWEARDTEAFF.

The chain uses TRBV6-5 and TRBJ2-1, with 9 bases identical to TRBD1. The CDR3 is 13 residues long. V dropped 6 bases and J dropped 9; count of bases not matched to a gene: 6. Germline CDR1 and CDR2: MNHEY and SVGAGI. CDR3 amino acids: CASSRQGGSEQFF. The CDR3 nucleotides read TGTGCCAGCAGCCGACAGGGGGGGAGTGAGCAGTTCTTC.

This chain links TRBV27 with TRBJ1-2; TRBD1 might be the D (5 bases). CDR3 length: 13 amino acids. CDR1 MNHEY and CDR2 SMNVEV come from the germline V gene (reference sequence). V was cut by 4 bases and J by 1 base, with 7 bases left in between. The CDR3 bases are TGTGCCAGCAGTTCAAGGGGTAACTATGGCTACACCTTC. This codes for CASSSRGNYGYTF.

This chain uses TRBV19 with TRBJ1-5, with a possible D match to TRBD1 (6 bases). V was clipped by 5 bases and J by 3 bases, with 17 bases between them. The V gene's germline CDR1 is LNHDA and CDR2 SQIVND (reference sequence). The CDR3 is 16 amino acids. This CDR3 reads CASSRGQWGPNQPQHF. DNA of the CDR3: TGTGCCAGTAGTCGTGGACAGTGGGGCCCCAATCAGCCCCAGCATTTT. Complete variable domain (other parts from reference TRBV19 and TRBJ1-5): DGGITQSPKYLFRKEGQNVTLSCEQNLNHDAMYWYRQDPGQGLRLIYYSQIVNDFQKGDIAEGYSVSREKKESFPLTVTSAQKNPTAFYLCASSRGQWGPNQPQHFGDGTRLSIL.

This chain uses TRBV5-3 with TRBJ1-1; a possible D gene is TRBD1 (5 bases). TRBV5-3 is recorded as an ORF, its role being uncertain. The length of the CDR3 is 15 residues. V was trimmed by 1 base and J by 2 bases, leaving 12 bases between them. CDR3 DNA sequence: TGTGCCAGAAGCTTGAATCAGGGATCCAACACTGAAGCTTTCTTT. Translated, it gives CARSLNQGSNTEAFF.

V and J are TRBV12-3 or TRBV12-4 and TRBJ1-1; TRBD1 agrees at 8 bases. Unmatched junction bases numbered 5, after V lost 7 bases and J lost 4 bases. CDR3 size: 13 residues. This chain's CDR3 is CASNNTGGTEAFF. CDR3 in DNA: TGTGCCAGCAATAATACAGGGGGCACTGAAGCTTTCTTT.

V is TRBV5-6 and J is TRBJ1-6, with a possible D match to TRBD1 (6 bases). CDR3 length: 16 residues. V lost 1 base to trimming and J lost 7 bases, with 15 bases between them. The V gene's germline CDR1 is SGHDT and CDR2 YYEEEE. This CDR3 is CASSLLGKGGNSPLHF. CDR3 sequence (DNA): TGTGCCAGCAGCTTGCTGGGGAAGGGGGGGAATTCACCCCTCCACTTT.

The table lists this clone with a few counts. The chain has TRBV15 and TRBJ1-3; TRBD1 agrees at 8 bases. The CDR3 consists of 20 residues. The V segment lost 0 bases and the J segment 3 bases; nucleotides outside the gene matches: 16. Germline V gene data show CDR1 as LNHNV and CDR2 as YYDKDF (reference sequence). The CDR3 is CATSRDPRRDRTQIGNTIYF. The CDR3 region has the DNA TGTGCCACCAGCAGAGACCCCCGTCGGGACAGGACTCAAATTGGAAACACCATATATTTT.

The V and J genes are TRBV28 and TRBJ2-5; the match to TRBD1 covers 7 bases. CDR1 is MDHEN and CDR2 is SYDVKM in the germline V gene. CDR3 length: 15 amino acids. The chain's CDR3 is CATLRQGWIQETQYF. The CDR3, as DNA: TGTGCTACCCTTCGACAGGGTTGGATCCAAGAGACCCAGTACTTC.

This clone is a singleton in its sample. The rearrangement links TRBV4-3 to TRBJ1-4; 7 bases fit TRBD1. This CDR3 is built from 16 residues. With 0 bases clipped from V and 5 bases from J, the junction kept 6 bases outside the gene matches. In germline, CDR1 is LGHNA, CDR2 YSLEER. CDR3 sequence (DNA): TGCGCCAGCAGCCAAGATACAGGGGCTCCCAATGAAAAACTGTTTTTT. It codes for CASSQDTGAPNEKLFF.

This clone was found a few times. The chain employs TRBV5-1 and TRBJ1-2, with 8 bases fitting TRBD1. CDR3 length: 14 residues. From germline, CDR1 is SGHRS and CDR2 YFSETQ. The ends lost 0 bases at V and 8 bases at J; junction bases unmatched: 6. Here the CDR3 DNA reads TGCGCCAGCAGCTTGGACAGGGGGGTCGGAGGCTACACCTTC. Translating gives CASSLDRGVGGYTF.

This chain links TRBV7-9 with TRBJ1-6, with TRBD1 matching over 8 bases. V shed 5 bases and J 8 bases; nucleotides not matched to a gene: 2. The V gene's germline CDR1 is SEHNR and CDR2 FQNEAQ (reference sequence). The CDR3 covers 13 residues. CDR3 sequence reads: CASSRGQDSPLHF. The CDR3 DNA is TGTGCCAGCAGCCGGGGACAGGATTCACCCCTCCACTTT.

The chain links TRBV10-2 to TRBJ1-2; 7 nucleotides align to TRBD1. Per the germline V gene, CDR1 is WSHSY and CDR2 is SAAADI. With 3 bases clipped from V and 8 bases from J, the junction kept 12 bases outside the gene matches. There are 15 residues in the CDR3. Here the CDR3 DNA reads TGCGCCAGCAGTGAAGAACCGGGACAGTCCCAGGGCTACACCTTC. It encodes CASSEEPGQSQGYTF.

In its sample, this clone was seen once. The chain is built from TRBV5-8 and TRBJ1-6; 8 nucleotides line up with TRBD1. The junction had 10 bases not matched to a gene; V was cut back by 5 bases and J by 6 bases. This CDR3 contains 16 residues. CDR1 is SGHTS and CDR2 is YDEGEE in the germline V gene. The chain's CDR3 is CASRVFTGGSNSPLHF. In DNA, the CDR3 is TGTGCCAGCAGGGTATTTACAGGGGGTAGTAATTCACCCCTCCACTTT.

This clone was detected a few times. The genes are TRBV27 and TRBJ2-1; TRBD2 agrees at 7 bases. Germline trimming cut 2 bases from V and 5 bases from J; bases unmatched to any gene: 9. The CDR3 consists of 16 residues. Germline lookup yields CDR1 MNHEY and CDR2 SMNVEV (reference sequence). The CDR3 bases are TGTGCCAGCAGTTTAACGTGGGAGGGCAACGACAATGAGCAGTTCTTC. Translating it yields CASSLTWEGNDNEQFF.

This chain uses TRBV28 with TRBJ1-1, with 8 bases fitting TRBD1. With 3 bases clipped from V and 1 base from J, the junction kept 4 bases outside the gene matches. CDR3 size: 15 residues. Germline V CDR1 and CDR2: MDHEN, SYDVKM. CDR3 DNA sequence: TGTGCCAGCAGTTTTGGACAGGGTCCGAACACTGAAGCTTTCTTT. Its translation is CASSFGQGPNTEAFF.

CDR3 loop: CASSLAASGIYNEQFF. The CDR3 nucleotides are TGTGCCAGCAGCTTAGCCGCTAGCGGGATTTACAATGAGCAGTTCTTC. V and J are TRBV11-2 and TRBJ2-1, with 9 nucleotides matching TRBD2. J lost 4 bases, V lost 1 base, and 5 bases had no gene match. This CDR3 is 16 amino acids long. Germline-derived CDR1 and CDR2 are SGHAT and FQNNGV. The full variable domain, completed using reference TRBV11-2 and TRBJ2-1, is EAGVAQSPRYKIIEKRQSVAFWCNPISGHATLYWYQQILGQGPKLLIQFQNNGVVDDSQLPKDRFSAERLKGVDSTLKIQPAKLEDSAVYLCASSLAASGIYNEQFFGPGTRLTVL.

The chain combines TRBV6-5 with TRBJ1-6; a weak D match, TRBD1 (5 bases). The length of the CDR3 is 15 residues. CDR1 and CDR2 (germline): MNHEY, SVGAGI. Trimming cost V 5 bases and J 7 bases, with 15 bases left between them. The CDR3 loop reads CASSQTGTPNSPLHF. CDR3 nucleotides: TGTGCCAGCAGTCAAACCGGGACTCCGAATTCACCCCTCCACTTT.

The genes are TRBV3-1 (or the pseudogene TRBV3-2) and TRBJ2-7; the match to TRBD1 covers 8 bases. From germline, CDR1 is LGHDT and CDR2 YNNKEL (reference sequence). V shed 0 bases, J shed 3 bases, and the junction held 13 bases outside the gene matches. The CDR3 consists of 18 residues. The CDR3 loop reads CASSQDFHIGTGYYEQYF. DNA of the CDR3: TGTGCCAGCAGCCAAGATTTTCATATCGGGACAGGCTACTACGAGCAGTACTTC.

The rearrangement joins TRBV7-2 to TRBJ1-1; D is unclear. The germline V gene encodes CDR1 SGHTA and CDR2 FQGNSA. V was clipped by 6 bases and J by 0 bases, with 8 bases between them. This CDR3 has 13 amino acids. The DNA of the CDR3 is TGTGCCAGCAGTTCTTATTTGAACACTGAAGCTTTCTTT. Translated: CASSSYLNTEAFF.

The J gene is TRBJ1-5, the V gene TRBV6-2 or TRBV6-3; 7 bases align to TRBD1. Unmatched junction bases numbered 6, after V lost 1 base and J lost 0 bases. Germline values: CDR1 MNHEY, CDR2 SVGEGT. The CDR3 runs to 17 residues. CDR3 residues: CASSYYRGPYSNQPQHF. The CDR3 bases are TGTGCCAGCAGTTACTACAGGGGCCCTTATAGCAATCAGCCCCAGCATTTT.

The gene calls are TRBV18 and TRBJ2-1, with 12 bases matching TRBD2. The CDR3 totals 16 residues. CDR1 and CDR2 from the germline V gene are KGHSH and LQKENI. Losses at the gene ends were 3 bases for V and 7 bases for J; bases not matched to a gene: 7. CDR3 loop: CASSPPSGRASNEQFF. The CDR3, as DNA: TGTGCCAGCTCACCCCCTAGCGGGAGGGCCTCGAATGAGCAGTTCTTC.